The present TCR beta chain was sequenced within a study of shared clonotypes between healthy human individuals. At the level of the study: Per donor, three plates held CD4 naive cells, three held CD4 memory, two held CD8 naive and one held CD8 memory. The study, taken as a whole, reports: Incomplete sequencing of sorted subsets was indicated by rarefaction despite large depth. Non-shared clonotypes displayed generation probabilities falling below those of clonotypes present in all four donors.

Assay used: immunoSEQ multiplex PCR; TCRdb lists only in-frame clones, some missing. The data contain around 600,000 clones, 95% to 98% of them seen just once; the ten biggest clones take up 0.045% to 0.07%. This clone was observed once. Its antigen is undetermined. In germline, CDR1 is MNHEY, CDR2 SMNVEV (reference sequence). Trimming cost V 5 bases and J 5 bases, with 18 bases left between them. The CDR3 runs 15 residues. The sequenced sample was naive CD4+ T cells sorted from blood. Described subset: CD45RA+ positively selected. The chain links TRBV27 to TRBJ1-1; no definite D call. This TCR was sampled from a woman aged 30 to 39 in good health. The CDR3 sequence is CASSRLARDHTEAFF. CDR3 coding DNA: TGTGCCAGCAGTCGTTTGGCAAGGGATCATACTGAAGCTTTCTTT.